This TCR beta chain was identified during a study of siplizumab effects on memory and regulatory T cells. The protocol was immunoSEQ multiplex PCR, while the TCRdb copy is restricted to in-frame clones and leaves out a portion. The table lists about 110,000 clones, 80% to 95% of them singletons. Study-level results: The alloresponse seemed to draw substantially on naive T cells, which appeared more diverse than memory cells. Unstimulated subset assignment was obtained for only a minor fraction of alloreactive clones. Mean Treg-derived proportions of mappable alloreactive CD4+ clones were around 70% for siplizumab and about 28% for controls.

To note about this clone: The antigen is unknown.

The source of this sequence is a human donor in good health. Material: CD4+ T cells sorted from blood.

DNA of the CDR3: TGTGCCAGCAGTGAAGTTGCCAAAAACATTCAGTACTTC. Translated: CASSEVAKNIQYF. This chain links TRBV6-1 with TRBJ2-4; D uncertain. CDR1 and CDR2 (germline): MNHNS, SASEGT. The V end was cut by 1 base, the J end by 1 base, with 2 bases between. The CDR3 is 13 residues long.